A selection of T cell receptor beta chains follows, all from one sample in a study of T cell clones after liver transplantation. Sequencing was performed with immunoSEQ multiplex PCR; in TCRdb, only in-frame clones are kept and a portion is missing. This table holds 50,000 to 60,000 clones, 70% to 75% found once. The input for sequencing was CD4+ T cells from blood, taken at the 22-month timepoint. The receptors shown here come from a human patient who received a liver transplant. The T cells may come from the graft donor. The conserved cysteine and the conserved F or W are not part of the CDR3 here. Fields, in order: V gene, CDR3 length, J gene, CDR3 protein.

TRBV10-1	12	TRBJ2-7	ASSEDAGGNEQY
TRBV5-4	12	TRBJ2-7	ASSLGGSSYEQY
TRBV2	12	TRBJ2-3	ASSDTGLADTQY
TRBV2	11	TRBJ2-7	ASNRDGFYEQY
TRBV7-9	14	TRBJ2-5	ASSFYPTGRVNFRD
TRBV30	12	TRBJ2-2	AWTQGAATGELF
TRBV19	13	TRBJ1-5	ASSPKDRGAQPQH
TRBV28	11	TRBJ1-1	ASSLDMNTEAF
TRBV10-1	13	TRBJ1-6	ASSPSGDNNSPLH
TRBV2	12	TRBJ2-7	ASRVQLSSYEQY
TRBV6-1	10	TRBJ1-5	ASSARALSSH
TRBV28	12	TRBJ2-3	ASSLAGDVNTQY
TRBV19	15	TRBJ1-6	ASSIGVGSAGNSPLH
TRBV7-8	13	TRBJ2-5	ASSPWTGGIETQY
TRBV2	12	TRBJ2-2	ASSMDRATGELF
TRBV9	11	TRBJ2-3	ASSVATTDTQY
TRBV5-1	14	TRBJ2-7	ASSLIPGQETYEQY
TRBV7-2	12	TRBJ2-4	ASGTGQENDIQY
TRBV4-2	12	TRBJ2-5	ASSQLGPVETQY
TRBV30	14	TRBJ1-5	AWSPQGTYGNQPQH
TRBV19	13	TRBJ1-4	ASSLRTGGNEKLF
TRBV28	12	TRBJ1-3	ASSPPGTGNTIY
TRBV7-3	13	TRBJ2-1	ASSLTWGRDNEQF
TRBV4-1	11	TRBJ2-3	ASSQERRDTQY
TRBV10-3	14	TRBJ2-1	AISESGTGVGNEQF
TRBV18	13	TRBJ1-4	ASSPRGAGGEKLF
TRBV7-2	11	TRBJ2-7	ASSLAGSYEQY
TRBV7-2	13	TRBJ1-6	ASTLRGQDNSPLH
TRBV6-4	14	TRBJ2-2	ASSRLAGANTGELF
TRBV10-3	9	TRBJ1-1	ATGGGTEAF
TRBV6-5	14	TRBJ2-7	ASSYTLTGFTYEQY
TRBV4-1	14	TRBJ2-1	ASSQESSGGYNEQF
TRBV5-6	13	TRBJ2-6	ASSRGGTGANVLT
TRBV7-6	12	TRBJ1-1	ASSERSRGTEAF
TRBV9	10	TRBJ2-1	ASSVDGNEQF
TRBV2	10	TRBJ2-7	ASSEVRGEQY
TRBV7-3	13	TRBJ2-1	ASSSGQSSYNEQF
TRBV11-2	11	TRBJ2-5	ASSLEGLETQY
TRBV14	12	TRBJ2-6	ASSPYSGANVLT
TRBV29-1	8	TRBJ2-3	SGSTDTQY